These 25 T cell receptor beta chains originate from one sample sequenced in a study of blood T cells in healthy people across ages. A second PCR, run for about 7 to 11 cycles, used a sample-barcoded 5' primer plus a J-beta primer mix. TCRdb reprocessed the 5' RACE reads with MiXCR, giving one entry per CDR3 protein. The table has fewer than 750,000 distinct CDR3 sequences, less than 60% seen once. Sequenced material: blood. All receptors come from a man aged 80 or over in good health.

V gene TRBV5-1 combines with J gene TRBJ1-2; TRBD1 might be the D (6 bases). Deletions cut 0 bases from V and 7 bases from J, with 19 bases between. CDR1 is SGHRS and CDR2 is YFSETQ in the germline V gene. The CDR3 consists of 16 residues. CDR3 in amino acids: CASSLAGGAPLSGYTF. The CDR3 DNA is TGCGCCAGCAGCTTGGCCGGGGGGGCCCCTCTATCTGGCTACACCTTC.

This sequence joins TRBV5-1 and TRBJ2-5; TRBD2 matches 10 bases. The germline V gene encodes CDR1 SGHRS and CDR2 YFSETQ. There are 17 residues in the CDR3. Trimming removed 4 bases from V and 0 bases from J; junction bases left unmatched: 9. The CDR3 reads CASSPLAGVEYQETQYF. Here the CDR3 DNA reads TGCGCCAGCAGCCCCCTAGCGGGGGTCGAGTACCAAGAGACCCAGTACTTC.

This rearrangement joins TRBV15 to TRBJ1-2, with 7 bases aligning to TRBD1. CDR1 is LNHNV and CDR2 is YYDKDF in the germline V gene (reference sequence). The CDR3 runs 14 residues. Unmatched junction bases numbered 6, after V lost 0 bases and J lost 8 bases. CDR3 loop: CATSRDRQGGGYTF. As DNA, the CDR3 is TGTGCCACCAGCAGAGATAGACAGGGTGGGGGCTACACCTTC.

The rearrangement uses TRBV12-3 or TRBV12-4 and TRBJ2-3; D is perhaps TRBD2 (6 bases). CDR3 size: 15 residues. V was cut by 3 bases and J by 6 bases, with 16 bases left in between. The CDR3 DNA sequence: TGTGCCAGCAGTTTTGGTTGGGCGGGGCCGGATACGCAGTATTTT. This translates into CASSFGWAGPDTQYF.

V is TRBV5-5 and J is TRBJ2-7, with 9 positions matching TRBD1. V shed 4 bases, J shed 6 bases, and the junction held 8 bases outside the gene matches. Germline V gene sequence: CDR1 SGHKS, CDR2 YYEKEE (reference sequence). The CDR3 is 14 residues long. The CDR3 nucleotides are TGTGCCAGCAGCGAGCCGGGACAGGGTTCCGAGCAGTACTTC. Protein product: CASSEPGQGSEQYF.

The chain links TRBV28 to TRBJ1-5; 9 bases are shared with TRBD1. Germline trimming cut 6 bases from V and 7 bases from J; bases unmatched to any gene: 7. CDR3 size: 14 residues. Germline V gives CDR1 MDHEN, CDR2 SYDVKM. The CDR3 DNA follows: TGTGCCAGCAGGGCAACAGGGGGCTGGCAGCCCCAGCATTTT. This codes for CASRATGGWQPQHF.

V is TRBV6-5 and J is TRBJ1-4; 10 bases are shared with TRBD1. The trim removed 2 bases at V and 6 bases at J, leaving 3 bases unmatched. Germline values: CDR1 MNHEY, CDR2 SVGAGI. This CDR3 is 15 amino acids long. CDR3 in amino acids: CASSYEGTGDEKLFF. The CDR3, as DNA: TGTGCCAGCAGTTACGAGGGGACAGGGGATGAAAAACTGTTTTTT.

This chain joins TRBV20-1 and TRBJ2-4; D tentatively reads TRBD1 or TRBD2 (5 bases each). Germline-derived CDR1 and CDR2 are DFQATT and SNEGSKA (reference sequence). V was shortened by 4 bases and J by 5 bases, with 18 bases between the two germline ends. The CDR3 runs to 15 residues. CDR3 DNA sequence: TGCAGTGCTAACCGGGTCTCGGGACCCCAAAACATTCAGTACTTC. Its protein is CSANRVSGPQNIQYF.

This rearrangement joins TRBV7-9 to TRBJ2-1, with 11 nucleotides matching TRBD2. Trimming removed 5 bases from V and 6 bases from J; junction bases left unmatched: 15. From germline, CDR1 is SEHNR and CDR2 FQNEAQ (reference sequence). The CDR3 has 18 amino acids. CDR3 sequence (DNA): TGTGCCAGCAGCGCCCCATCCGGGACTAGCGGACTCGTCAATGAGCAGTTCTTC. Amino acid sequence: CASSAPSGTSGLVNEQFF.

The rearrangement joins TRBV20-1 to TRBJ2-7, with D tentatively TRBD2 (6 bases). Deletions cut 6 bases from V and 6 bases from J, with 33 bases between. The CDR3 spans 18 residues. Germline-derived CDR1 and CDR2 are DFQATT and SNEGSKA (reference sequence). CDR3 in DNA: TGCAGTGCCACCACGGCTGACCTACTAGCTATCAAGTCAGGCGAGCAGTACTTC. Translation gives CSATTADLLAIKSGEQYF.

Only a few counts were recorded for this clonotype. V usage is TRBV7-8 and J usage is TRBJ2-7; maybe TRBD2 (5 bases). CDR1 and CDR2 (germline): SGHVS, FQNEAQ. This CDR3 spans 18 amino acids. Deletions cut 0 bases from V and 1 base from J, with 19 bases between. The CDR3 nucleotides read TGTGCCAGCAGCTTAGCGCTAGGCCTCCGAGGGCCATCCTACGAGCAGTACTTC. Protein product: CASSLALGLRGPSYEQYF.

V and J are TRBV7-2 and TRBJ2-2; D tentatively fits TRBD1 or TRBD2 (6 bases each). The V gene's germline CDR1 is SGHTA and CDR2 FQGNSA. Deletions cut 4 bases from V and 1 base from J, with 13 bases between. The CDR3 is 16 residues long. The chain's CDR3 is CASSWLGGKNTGELFF. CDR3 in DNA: TGTGCCAGCAGCTGGTTAGGGGGGAAGAACACCGGGGAGCTGTTTTTT.

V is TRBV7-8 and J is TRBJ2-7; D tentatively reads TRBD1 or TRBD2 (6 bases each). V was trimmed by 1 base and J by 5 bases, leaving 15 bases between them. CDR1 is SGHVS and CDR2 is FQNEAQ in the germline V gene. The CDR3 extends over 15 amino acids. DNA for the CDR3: TGTGCCAGCAGCTTAGGAACAGGGAGGTTCCACGAGCAGTACTTC. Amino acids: CASSLGTGRFHEQYF.

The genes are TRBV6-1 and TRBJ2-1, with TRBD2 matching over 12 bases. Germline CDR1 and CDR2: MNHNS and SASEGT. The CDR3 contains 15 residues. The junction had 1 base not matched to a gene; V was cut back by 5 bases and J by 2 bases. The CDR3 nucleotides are TGTGCCAGCAGTTGGACTAGCGGGACCTACAATGAGCAGTTCTTC. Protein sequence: CASSWTSGTYNEQFF.

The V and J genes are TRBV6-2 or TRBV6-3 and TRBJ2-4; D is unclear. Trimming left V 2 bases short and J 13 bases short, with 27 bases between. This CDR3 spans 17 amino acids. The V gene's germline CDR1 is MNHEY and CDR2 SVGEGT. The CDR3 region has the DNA TGTGCCAGCAGTTACGGATCCACCCAATTCCGACCCCGCAAGCAGTACTTC. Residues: CASSYGSTQFRPRKQYF.

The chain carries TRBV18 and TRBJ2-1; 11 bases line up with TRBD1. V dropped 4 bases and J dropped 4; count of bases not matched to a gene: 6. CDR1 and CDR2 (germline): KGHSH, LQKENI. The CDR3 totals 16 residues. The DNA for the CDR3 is TGTGCCAGCTCACGCGGGACAGGGGGTGGTTACAATGAGCAGTTCTTC. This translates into CASSRGTGGGYNEQFF.

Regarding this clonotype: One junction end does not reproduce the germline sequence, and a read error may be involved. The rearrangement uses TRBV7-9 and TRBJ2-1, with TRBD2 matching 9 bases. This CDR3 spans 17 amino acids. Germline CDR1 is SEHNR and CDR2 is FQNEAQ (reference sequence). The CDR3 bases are TGTGCCAGCAGCTCGGGGTCTAGCGGGATCTACTACAATGGGCAGTTCTTC. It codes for CASSSGSSGIYYNGQFF.

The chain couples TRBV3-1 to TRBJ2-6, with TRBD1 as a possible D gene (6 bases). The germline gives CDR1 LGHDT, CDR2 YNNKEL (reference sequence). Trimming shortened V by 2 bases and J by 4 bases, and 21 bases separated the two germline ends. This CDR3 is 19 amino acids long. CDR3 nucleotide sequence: TGTGCCAGCAGCCAACCTAAGGGGACCGCAGGGGCCGGGGCCAACGTCCTGACTTTC. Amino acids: CASSQPKGTAGAGANVLTF.

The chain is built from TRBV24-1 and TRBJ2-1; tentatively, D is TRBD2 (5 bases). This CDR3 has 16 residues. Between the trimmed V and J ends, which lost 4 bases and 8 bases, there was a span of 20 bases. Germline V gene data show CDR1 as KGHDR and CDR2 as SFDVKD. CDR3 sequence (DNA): TGTGCCACCAGTGACCAAAGGACTTCTTATATCGATGAGCAGTTCTTC. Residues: CATSDQRTSYIDEQFF.

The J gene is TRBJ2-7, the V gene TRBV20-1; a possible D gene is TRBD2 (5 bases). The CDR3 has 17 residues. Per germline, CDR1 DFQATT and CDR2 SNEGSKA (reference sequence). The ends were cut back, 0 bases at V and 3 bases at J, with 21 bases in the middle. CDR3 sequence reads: CSARDSLEIEGIYEQYF. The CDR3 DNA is TGCAGTGCTAGAGATTCACTGGAGATTGAGGGAATCTACGAGCAGTACTTC.

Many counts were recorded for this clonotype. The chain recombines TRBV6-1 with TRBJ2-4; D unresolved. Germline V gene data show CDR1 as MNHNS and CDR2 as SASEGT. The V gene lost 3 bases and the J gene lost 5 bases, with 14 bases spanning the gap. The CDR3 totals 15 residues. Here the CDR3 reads CASSDGRPTQNIQYF. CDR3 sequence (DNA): TGTGCCAGCAGTGACGGACGGCCGACCCAAAACATTCAGTACTTC.

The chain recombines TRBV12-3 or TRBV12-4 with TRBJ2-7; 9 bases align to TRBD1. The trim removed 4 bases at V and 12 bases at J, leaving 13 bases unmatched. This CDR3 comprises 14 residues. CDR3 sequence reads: CASSSGGTGTKGYF. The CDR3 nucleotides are TGTGCCAGCAGTTCAGGGGGGACAGGGACTAAGGGGTACTTC.

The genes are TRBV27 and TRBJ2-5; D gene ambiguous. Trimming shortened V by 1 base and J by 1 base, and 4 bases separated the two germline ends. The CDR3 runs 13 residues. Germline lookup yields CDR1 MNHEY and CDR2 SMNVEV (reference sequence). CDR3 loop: CASSLWFQETQYF. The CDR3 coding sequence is TGTGCCAGCAGTTTATGGTTCCAAGAGACCCAGTACTTC.

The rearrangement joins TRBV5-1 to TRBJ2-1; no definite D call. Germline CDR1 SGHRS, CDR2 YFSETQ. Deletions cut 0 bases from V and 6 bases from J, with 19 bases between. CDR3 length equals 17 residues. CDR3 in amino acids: CASSLDPSGISGNEQFF. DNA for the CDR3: TGCGCCAGCAGCTTGGACCCTTCCGGAATTTCCGGCAATGAGCAGTTCTTC. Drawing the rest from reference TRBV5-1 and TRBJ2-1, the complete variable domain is KAGVTQTPRYLIKTRGQQVTLSCSPISGHRSVSWYQQTPGQGLQFLFEYFSETQRNKGNFPGRFSGRQFSNSRSEMNVSTLELGDSALYLCASSLDPSGISGNEQFFGPGTRLTVL.

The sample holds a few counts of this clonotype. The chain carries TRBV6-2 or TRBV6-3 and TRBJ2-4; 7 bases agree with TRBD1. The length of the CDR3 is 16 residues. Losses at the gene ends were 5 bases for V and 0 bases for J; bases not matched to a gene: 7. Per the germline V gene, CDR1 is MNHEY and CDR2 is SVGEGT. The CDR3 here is CASSTPDRLAKNIQYF. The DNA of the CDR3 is TGTGCCAGCAGTACCCCGGACAGGCTAGCCAAAAACATTCAGTACTTC.